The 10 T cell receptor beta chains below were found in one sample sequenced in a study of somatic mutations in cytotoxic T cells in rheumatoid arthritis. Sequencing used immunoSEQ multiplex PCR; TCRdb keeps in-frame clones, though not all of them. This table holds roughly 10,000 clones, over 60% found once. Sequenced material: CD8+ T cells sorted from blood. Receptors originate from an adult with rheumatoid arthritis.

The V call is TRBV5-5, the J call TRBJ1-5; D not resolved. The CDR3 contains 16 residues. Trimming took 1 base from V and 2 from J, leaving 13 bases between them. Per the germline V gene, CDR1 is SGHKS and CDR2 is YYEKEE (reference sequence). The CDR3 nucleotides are TGTGCCAGCAGCTTGTCAGTACTGGGAGGCAATCAGCCCCAGCATTTT. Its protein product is CASSLSVLGGNQPQHF. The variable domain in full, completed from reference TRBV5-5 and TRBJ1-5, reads DAGVTQSPTHLIKTRGQQVTLRCSPISGHKSVSWYQQVLGQGPQFIFQYYEKEERGRGNFPDRFSARQFPNYSSELNVNALLLGDSALYLCASSLSVLGGNQPQHFGDGTRLSIL.

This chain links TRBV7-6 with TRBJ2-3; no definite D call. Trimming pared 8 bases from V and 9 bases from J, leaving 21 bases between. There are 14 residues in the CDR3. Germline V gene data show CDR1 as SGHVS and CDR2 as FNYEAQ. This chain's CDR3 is CASSASKVYGTQYF. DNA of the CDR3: TGTGCCAGCTCCGCCTCTAAAGTTTATGGCACGCAGTATTTT.

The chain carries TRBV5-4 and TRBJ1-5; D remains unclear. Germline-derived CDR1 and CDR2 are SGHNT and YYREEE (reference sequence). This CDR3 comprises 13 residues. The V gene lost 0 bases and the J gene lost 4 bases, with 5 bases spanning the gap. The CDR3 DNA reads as TGTGCCAGCAGCTTGGCACCGAATCAGCCCCAGCATTTT. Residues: CASSLAPNQPQHF.

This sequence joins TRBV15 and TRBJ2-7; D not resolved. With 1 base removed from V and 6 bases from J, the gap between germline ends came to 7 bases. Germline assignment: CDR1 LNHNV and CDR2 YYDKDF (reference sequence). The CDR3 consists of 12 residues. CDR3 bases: TGTGCCACCAGCAGAGCCTCCGGCGAGCAGTACTTC. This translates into CATSRASGEQYF.

The CDR3 protein is CASSLGASGGRETQYF. The CDR3 coding sequence is TGTGCCAGCAGCTTAGGGGCTAGCGGGGGCAGAGAGACCCAGTACTTC. The chain combines TRBV13 with TRBJ2-5; 10 positions agree with TRBD2. Germline V gene sequence: CDR1 PRHDT, CDR2 FYEKMQ (reference sequence). The CDR3 is made up of 16 amino acids. V dropped 0 bases and J dropped 4; count of bases not matched to a gene: 5.

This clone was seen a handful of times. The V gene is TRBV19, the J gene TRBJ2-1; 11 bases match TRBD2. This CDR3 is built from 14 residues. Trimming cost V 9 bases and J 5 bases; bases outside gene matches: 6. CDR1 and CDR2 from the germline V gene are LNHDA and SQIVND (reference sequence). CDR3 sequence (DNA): TGTGCCAGGGCGACTAGCGGGACGAACAATGAGCAGTTCTTC. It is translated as CARATSGTNNEQFF.

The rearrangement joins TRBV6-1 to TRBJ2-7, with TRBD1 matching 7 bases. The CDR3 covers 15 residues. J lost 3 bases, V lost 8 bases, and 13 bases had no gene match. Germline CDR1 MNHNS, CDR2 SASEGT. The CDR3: CASHRKTGHIYEQYF. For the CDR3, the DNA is TGTGCCAGCCACAGAAAGACAGGGCACATCTACGAGCAGTACTTC.

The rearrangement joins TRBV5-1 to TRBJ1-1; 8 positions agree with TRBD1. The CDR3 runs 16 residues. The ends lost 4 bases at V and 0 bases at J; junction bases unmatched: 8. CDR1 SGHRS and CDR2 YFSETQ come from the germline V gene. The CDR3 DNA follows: TGCGCCAGCAGCATAGGACAGGGCTCCTTGAACACTGAAGCTTTCTTT. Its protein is CASSIGQGSLNTEAFF.

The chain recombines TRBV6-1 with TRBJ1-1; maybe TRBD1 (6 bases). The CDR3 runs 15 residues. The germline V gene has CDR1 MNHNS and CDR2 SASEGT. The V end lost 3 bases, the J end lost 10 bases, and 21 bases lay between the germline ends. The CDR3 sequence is CASSDDIGGAVAAFF. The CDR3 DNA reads TGTGCCAGCAGTGACGACATAGGGGGGGCGGTTGCAGCTTTCTTT.

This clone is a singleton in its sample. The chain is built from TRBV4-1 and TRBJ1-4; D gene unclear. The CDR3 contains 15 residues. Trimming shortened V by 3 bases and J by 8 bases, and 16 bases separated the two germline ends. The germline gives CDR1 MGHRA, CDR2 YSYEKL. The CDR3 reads CASSHLVEKLEKLFF. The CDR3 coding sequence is TGCGCCAGCAGCCATCTAGTAGAAAAGCTCGAAAAACTGTTTTTT.